This T cell receptor (beta chain) emerged from a study of early T cells in non-severe SARS-CoV-2 infection. This clonotype was seen at least ten times. Unique molecular identifiers (one per individual cDNA molecule) were attached. TCRdb ran MiXCR on the 5' RACE reads and lists one entry per CDR3 protein. The table shows 45,000 to 75,000 distinct CDR3 sequences, with around 6% occurring only once. Sequencing input: whole blood. This sequence was found in an adult who was a healthcare worker with PCR-confirmed SARS-CoV-2 infection or an uninfected control (not recorded which).

The CDR3 sequence is CSASGGRQETQYF. The CDR3 DNA reads as TGCAGTGCTAGTGGGGGCCGTCAAGAGACCCAGTACTTC. The chain combines TRBV20-1 with TRBJ2-5; D might be TRBD1 (6 bases). The CDR3 has 13 amino acids. Germline V lookup: CDR1 DFQATT, CDR2 SNEGSKA (reference sequence). V dropped 3 bases and J dropped 2 bases, with 10 bases sitting between them.